The next 4 T cell receptor beta chains were all read from a single sample in a study of blood T cell repertoires in COVID-19. Here immunoSEQ multiplex PCR was the method, and the copy in TCRdb shows in-frame clones only, minus some. Here the sample spans 250,000 to 300,000 clones, about 85% being singletons. Specimen: PBMCs or T cells enriched from blood (not recorded which). These receptors originate from a woman aged 50 to 60 who had been exposed to COVID-19.

V gene TRBV10-3 combines with J gene TRBJ1-5, with a weak D call TRBD1 (5 bases). V was clipped by 2 bases and J by 2 bases, with 19 bases between them. CDR1 is ENHRY, CDR2 SYGVKD, per germline. The CDR3 has 18 amino acids. CDR3 amino acids: CAISEQGLGQGGNQPQHF. CDR3 in DNA: TGTGCCATCAGTGAGCAAGGATTGGGTCAGGGTGGCAATCAGCCCCAGCATTTT.

This clone was detected only once. The genes are TRBV5-1 and TRBJ1-1; 10 bases map to TRBD1. The CDR3 runs 15 residues. Germline trimming cut 0 bases from V and 4 bases from J; bases unmatched to any gene: 3. Germline V lookup: CDR1 SGHRS, CDR2 YFSETQ. As DNA, the CDR3 is TGCGCCAGCAGCTTGGAGACAGGGGGCCGCACTGAAGCTTTCTTT. Translating it yields CASSLETGGRTEAFF.

V usage is TRBV5-4 and J usage is TRBJ2-7, with TRBD2 identical over 8 bases. V shed 4 bases, J shed 2 bases, and the junction held 8 bases outside the gene matches. CDR1 and CDR2 from the germline V gene are SGHNT and YYREEE (reference sequence). The CDR3 covers 15 residues. CDR3 nucleotide sequence: TGTGCCAGCAGCCCCGGGCTAGCGGGCCCCTACGAGCAGTACTTC. This gives the protein CASSPGLAGPYEQYF. The full variable domain, rest sourced from reference TRBV5-4 and TRBJ2-7, is ETGVTQSPTHLIKTRGQQVTLRCSSQSGHNTVSWYQQALGQGPQFIFQYYREEENGRGNFPPRFSGLQFPNYSSELNVNALELDDSALYLCASSPGLAGPYEQYFGPGTRLTVT.

This chain links TRBV18 with TRBJ2-6; tentative D call: TRBD1 (6 bases). The CDR3 extends over 19 amino acids. CDR1 KGHSH and CDR2 LQKENI come from the germline V gene. The V end lost 5 bases, the J end lost 0 bases, and 20 bases lay between the germline ends. CDR3 DNA sequence: TGTGCCAGCTCATCATGGACAGTTGAAGGGACCTCTGGGGCCAACGTCCTGACTTTC. Its translation is CASSSWTVEGTSGANVLTF.